This TCR beta chain was sequenced in a study of T cells in Graves' hyperthyroidism and ophthalmopathy. Notes on the study in general: Among clonotypes expanded in thyroid above 0.001, most were also found in blood. It was a median about 7.1 months before onset that the model predicted ophthalmopathy.

This CDR3 contains 16 residues. The germline gives CDR1 GTSNPN, CDR2 SVGIG (reference sequence). Using RNA transcripts as the source, TCR beta CDR3 regions were amplified. RT-PCR in the first round (using the HTBI primer set) targeted the TCR CDR3. TCRdb re-called the multiplex PCR reads through MiXCR, storing one row per CDR3 protein. The table lists nearly 600,000 distinct CDR3 sequences, over 12% of them singletons. Note on this clonotype: The antigen remains undetermined. A clone one base away is much larger, so this may be a read error.

It was uncontrolled infection, other autoimmune disease, pregnancy or lactation that excluded patients. The sample taken for sequencing was blood. This chain connects TRBV30 to TRBJ2-2, with 10 bases aligning to TRBD2. The source of this sequence is a woman between 18 and 29 years old with Graves' ophthalmopathy. The CDR3 loop is CAWVTPSGSIPGELSF. The CDR3 bases are TGTGCCTGGGTCACTCCTAGCGGGAGTATTCCCGGGGAGCTGTCTTTT. The whole variable domain, filled in from reference TRBV30 and TRBJ2-2, reads SQTIHQWPATLVQPVGSPLSLECTVEGTSNPNLYWYRQAAGRGLQLLFYSVGIGQISSEVPQNLSASRPQDRQFILSSKKLLLSDSGFYLCAWVTPSGSIPGELSFGEGSRLTVL.